The clone carrying this T cell receptor (beta chain) was counted at least ten times. This specimen belongs to a study of CD8+ T cells in alopecia areata. Extraction and reverse transcription of RNA yielded cDNA as the sequencing template. The protocol was immunoSEQ multiplex PCR, while the TCRdb copy is restricted to in-frame clones and leaves out a portion. The data hold around 140,000 clones, with 45% to 65% observed a single time. Treatment noted: oral pan-JAK inhibitor, 5-10 mg twice daily. Sequenced here: CD8+ T cells sorted from blood, sampled at week 4, from a patient treated with tofacitinib. The receptor was isolated from a human donor with alopecia areata.

The CDR3 sequence is CASSYSITGGTDTQYF. CDR3 DNA sequence: TGTGCCAGCAGTTACTCAATAACCGGAGGCACAGATACGCAGTATTTT. V is TRBV6-6 and J is TRBJ2-3; D gene unclear. The germline V and J ends were trimmed by 0 bases and 1 base, with 11 bases remaining between them. Germline V gene sequence: CDR1 MNHNY, CDR2 SVGAGI (reference sequence). The CDR3 length is 16 residues.